The clone carrying this T cell receptor beta chain came up many times. There are 14 residues in the CDR3. V was clipped by 7 bases and J by 0 bases, with 13 bases between them. CDR1 and CDR2 from the germline V gene are SGHTS and YDEGEE. This sample is drawn from a study of neurological immune-mediated disorders. TCRdb reprocessed the 5' RACE reads via MiXCR and lists one record per CDR3 protein. The sample lists more than 35,000 distinct CDR3 sequences, about 9.3% occurring once. The sample comprised PBMCs. The sequence was collected from a woman in her 30s with HTLV-1-associated myelopathy (HAM/TSP). The chain joins TRBV5-8 to TRBJ1-1; D is possibly TRBD1 (5 bases). CDR3 DNA sequence: TGTGCCAGCGGTCCGGGACTCATGAACACTGAAGCTTTCTTT. It yields the protein CASGPGLMNTEAFF.